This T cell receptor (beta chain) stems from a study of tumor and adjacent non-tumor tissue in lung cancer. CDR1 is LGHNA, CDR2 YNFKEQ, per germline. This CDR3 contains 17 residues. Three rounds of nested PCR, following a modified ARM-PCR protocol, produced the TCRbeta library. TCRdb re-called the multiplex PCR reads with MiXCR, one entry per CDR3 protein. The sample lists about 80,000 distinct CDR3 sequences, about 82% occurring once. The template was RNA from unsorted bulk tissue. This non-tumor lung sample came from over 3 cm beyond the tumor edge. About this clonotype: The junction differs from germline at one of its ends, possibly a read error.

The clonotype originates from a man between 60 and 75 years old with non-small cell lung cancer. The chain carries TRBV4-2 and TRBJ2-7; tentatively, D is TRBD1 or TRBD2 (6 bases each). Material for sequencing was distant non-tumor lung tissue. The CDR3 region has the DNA TGCGCCAGCAGCCAAGACGGCAGGGGCGGGAACTCCTACGAGCAGTACTTC. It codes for CASSQDGRGGNSYEQYF.